The entry that follows covers one T cell receptor beta chain sequence. The antigen it recognizes is unknown. No qualities accompany the bases; no much larger clone lies one base away. This entry comes from a study of OX40 agonist ivuxolimab in advanced cancers. Regarding the study in general: Ivuxolimab was a fully human IgG2 agonistic monoclonal antibody targeting the costimulatory receptor OX40 (CD134). Intravenous ivuxolimab was administered to patients every 2 weeks at six dose levels: 0.01, 0.1, 0.3, 1.5, 3 and 10 mg/kg. Of the roughly 51 patients in dose escalation, 19 had hepatocellular carcinoma, about 15 had melanoma, 9 had renal cell carcinoma and 9 had head and neck cancer. In the dose-escalation cohort, approximately 83% of patients were male, and the mean age was around 60 years with a range of about 20 to 79. Patients were allowed to have had prior anti-PD-1, anti-PD-L1 or anti-CTLA-4 therapy, and approximately 40% of the dose-escalation patients had been treated with checkpoint inhibitors. Three dose-escalation patients achieved partial responses, one with hepatocellular carcinoma and two with cutaneous melanoma. The point of sequencing TCRbeta in the periphery was to test whether ivuxolimab changed TCR sequence diversity and drove clonal T-cell expansion. The paper covers the monotherapy dose-escalation part of the phase I ivuxolimab trial, which included N of about 50 patients. Overall study outcomes, separate from this receptor: On average, CD8+ T cells showed more expanded clones than CD4+ T cells after ivuxolimab. Low levels of normalized T-cell clonal expansion were also shown by some nonresponding patients. The antigen specificity of the peripheral T cells that underwent clonal expansion was not determined. Partial responders in the 0.1-3.0 mg/kg groups had among the lowest normalized peripheral clonal expansion, especially among CD8+ T cells. At doses from 0.1 to 3.0 mg/kg, clonal expansion was seen in both CD4+ and CD8+ blood T cells between baseline and week 6.

Including cysteine and phenylalanine, the CDR3 has 12 amino acids. Only the CDR3 region is kept as DNA, spanning 36 bases read in frame from base 1. To sequence the TCRbeta CDR3 region, genomic DNA was isolated from the sorted cells. The immunoSEQ Assay was used for sequencing of TCRbeta CDR3 regions. Here the immuneACCESS table is served through TCRdb, limited to in-frame sequences with V and J called. Missing clones are a known gap in these copies; in checked studies unresolved V genes cover under half, and the rest lacks a known reason. This sample holds roughly 100,000 clones; around 90% were observed only once. The ten biggest clones cover around 0.85% of the sample. The trial excluded patients who had a history of autoimmune disease or who were on systemic immunosuppression. Peripheral blood for TCR sequencing was drawn from every dose cohort at baseline, at cycle 4 day 1 and at cycle 7 day 1. The samples were taken from a phase I, first-in-human, multicenter, open-label dose-escalation trial of ivuxolimab. Adults with locally advanced or metastatic melanoma, renal cell carcinoma, hepatocellular carcinoma or head and neck squamous cell carcinoma were enrolled in the trial. Before TCR sequencing, CD4+ T cells and CD8+ T cells from peripheral blood were sorted into separate populations.

The chain is made from TRBV21-1 and TRBJ2-1; TRBD1 reflects the table's D call only, with no check against the DNA. TRBV21-1 is a listed pseudogene. Specimen: CD4+ or CD8+ T cells sorted from blood, collected in a trial of the OX40 agonist ivuxolimab. This receptor was taken from an adult with an advanced solid tumor such as melanoma, head and neck, liver or kidney cancer. The CDR3 amino acid sequence is: CASPGPYNEQFF. The sequenced DNA is TGTGCCAGCCCTGGGCCCTACAATGAGCAGTTCTTC.